The clone carrying this T cell receptor (beta chain) occurred many times. Its antigen is unidentified. Amplification of TCR alpha and beta CDR3 regions from RNA used iRepertoire nested multiplex PCR. Each CDR3 protein is one row after TCRdb ran MiXCR on the multiplex PCR reads. The top ten clones hold 30% to 35% of a sample with around 99,000 distinct CDR3 sequences, about 25% of them seen once. The data were taken from a study of glioma-infiltrating T cells. Whole-study findings and limits: Above-expected tissue-blood divergence occurred in all gliomas, most in low-grade ones. Very few CDR3 sequences were shared between tissue and blood.

Per germline, CDR1 MNHNS and CDR2 SASEGT. The V end lost 5 bases, the J end lost 2 bases, and 11 bases lay between the germline ends. The CDR3 covers 14 residues. The source is a human donor with low-grade glioma or glioblastoma, undergoing nonglioma brain surgery, or in good health (not recorded which). Sequenced input: glioma tissue, nonneoplastic brain tissue, or PBMCs (not recorded which). The V and J genes are TRBV6-1 and TRBJ2-3; a possible D gene is TRBD2 (5 bases). CDR3 residues: CASSQEVLTDTQYF. CDR3 DNA sequence: TGTGCCAGCAGTCAGGAGGTGCTCACAGATACGCAGTATTTT.